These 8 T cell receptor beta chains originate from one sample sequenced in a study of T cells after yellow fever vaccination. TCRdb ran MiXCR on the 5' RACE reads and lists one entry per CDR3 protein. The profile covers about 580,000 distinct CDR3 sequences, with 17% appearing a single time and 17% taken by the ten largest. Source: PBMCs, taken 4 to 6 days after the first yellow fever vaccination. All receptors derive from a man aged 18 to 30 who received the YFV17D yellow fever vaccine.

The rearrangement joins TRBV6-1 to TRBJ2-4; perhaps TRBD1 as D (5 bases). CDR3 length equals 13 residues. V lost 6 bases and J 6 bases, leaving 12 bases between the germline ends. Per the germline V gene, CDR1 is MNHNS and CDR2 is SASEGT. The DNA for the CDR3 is TGTGCCAGCAGCACTGTCCAGGGAAACATTCAGTACTTC. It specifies CASSTVQGNIQYF.

The CDR3 nucleotides are TGTGCCAGCAGCTTAGGCAGGGCTAGTGAAAAACTGTTTTTT. The encoded protein is CASSLGRASEKLFF. The V call is TRBV7-2, the J call TRBJ1-4, with a possible D match to TRBD1 (5 bases). Trimming took off 1 base at V and 7 bases at J, with 10 bases between the two ends. The CDR3 is made up of 14 amino acids. The germline V gene encodes CDR1 SGHTA and CDR2 FQGNSA.

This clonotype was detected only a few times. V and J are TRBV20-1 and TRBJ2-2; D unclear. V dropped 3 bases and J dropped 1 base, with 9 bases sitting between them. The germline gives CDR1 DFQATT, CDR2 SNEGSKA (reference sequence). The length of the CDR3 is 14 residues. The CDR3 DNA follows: TGCAGTGCTAGCCCGGGCAAGAACACCGGGGAGCTGTTTTTT. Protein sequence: CSASPGKNTGELFF.

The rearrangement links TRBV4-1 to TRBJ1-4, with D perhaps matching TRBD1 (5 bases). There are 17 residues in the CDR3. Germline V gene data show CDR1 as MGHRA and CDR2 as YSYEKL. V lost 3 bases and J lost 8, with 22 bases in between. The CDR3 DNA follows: TGCGCCAGCAGCCACTTCTCGGAACATTCCAAGGGGGAAAAACTGTTTTTT. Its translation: CASSHFSEHSKGEKLFF.

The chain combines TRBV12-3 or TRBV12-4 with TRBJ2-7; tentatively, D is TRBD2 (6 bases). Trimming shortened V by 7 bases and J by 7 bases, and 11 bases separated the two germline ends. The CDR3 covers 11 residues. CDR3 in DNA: TGTGCCAGCAAACGGGGGTTGGAGCAGTACTTC. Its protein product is CASKRGLEQYF.

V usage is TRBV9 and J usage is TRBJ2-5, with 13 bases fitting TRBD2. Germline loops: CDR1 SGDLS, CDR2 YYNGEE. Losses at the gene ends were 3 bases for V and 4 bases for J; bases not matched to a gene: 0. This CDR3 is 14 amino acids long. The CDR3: CASSGTSGGETQYF. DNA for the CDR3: TGTGCCAGCAGCGGGACTAGCGGGGGAGAGACCCAGTACTTC.

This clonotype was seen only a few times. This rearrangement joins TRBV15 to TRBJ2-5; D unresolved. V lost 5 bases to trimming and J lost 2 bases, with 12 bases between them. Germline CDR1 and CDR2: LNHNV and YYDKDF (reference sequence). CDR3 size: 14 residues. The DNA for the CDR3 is TGTGCCACCAGCTCGCAGAGGCTACAAGAGACCCAGTACTTC. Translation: CATSSQRLQETQYF. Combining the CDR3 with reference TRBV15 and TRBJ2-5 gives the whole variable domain DAMVIQNPRYQVTQFGKPVTLSCSQTLNHNVMYWYQQKSSQAPKLLFHYYDKDFNNEADTPDNFQSRRPNTSFCFLDIRSPGLGDTAMYLCATSSQRLQETQYFGPGTRLLVL.

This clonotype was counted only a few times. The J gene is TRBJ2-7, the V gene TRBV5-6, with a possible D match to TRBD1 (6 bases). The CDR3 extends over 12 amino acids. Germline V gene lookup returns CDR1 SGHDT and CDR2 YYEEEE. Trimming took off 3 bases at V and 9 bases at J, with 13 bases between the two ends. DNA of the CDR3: TGTGCCAGCAGCTCGGACAGCAAGGCGCAGTACTTC. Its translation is CASSSDSKAQYF.